Presented here are 25 T cell receptor beta chains from one specimen sequenced in a study of blood T cell repertoires in COVID-19. The table came from immunoSEQ multiplex PCR; TCRdb's copy has only in-frame clones and leaves some out. The sample consists of almost 300,000 clones, nearly 90% of them appearing once. The material sequenced was peripheral blood. The receptor source for this set is a woman in her 30s with COVID-19, enrolled during active disease.

This rearrangement joins TRBV2 to TRBJ1-6; possibly TRBD1 for D (6 bases). The V end was cut by 3 bases, the J end by 10 bases, with 19 bases between. The CDR3 has 16 amino acids. Germline CDR1 reads SNHLY; CDR2 reads FYNNEI. This CDR3 reads CASSDGKQGVGSPLHF. DNA for the CDR3: TGTGCCAGCAGTGATGGCAAACAGGGTGTTGGGTCACCCCTCCACTTT.

The chain is built from TRBV3-1 (or the pseudogene TRBV3-2) and TRBJ1-1; the D gene is possibly TRBD1 (5 bases). Trimming took 4 bases from V and 6 from J, leaving 15 bases between them. This CDR3 contains 14 residues. CDR1 is LGHDT, CDR2 YNNKEL, per germline (reference sequence). The CDR3 loop reads CASSRGRAVSEAFF. The CDR3, as DNA: TGTGCCAGCAGCCGAGGCAGGGCCGTATCTGAAGCTTTCTTT.

The rearrangement uses TRBV10-3 and TRBJ2-3, with 7 bases lining up with TRBD2. CDR1 and CDR2 from the germline V gene are ENHRY and SYGVKD. Germline trimming cut 4 bases from V and 3 bases from J; bases unmatched to any gene: 1. The CDR3 is 13 amino acids. CDR3 region: CAISVGGTDTQYF. CDR3 bases: TGTGCCATCAGTGTCGGGGGGACAGATACGCAGTATTTT.

J is TRBJ2-7 and V is TRBV19; 9 bases line up with TRBD1. J was trimmed by 5 bases and V by 5 bases; bases with no gene match: 7. CDR3 length: 14 residues. Germline V gene data show CDR1 as LNHDA and CDR2 as SQIVND (reference sequence). Written as DNA, the CDR3 is TGTGCCAGTAGTCCATGGACAGGGGCGGACGAGCAGTACTTC. Its translation is CASSPWTGADEQYF.

The rearrangement links TRBV19 to TRBJ1-1, with D unclear. The length of the CDR3 is 13 residues. The V gene's germline CDR1 is LNHDA and CDR2 SQIVND (reference sequence). The V gene lost 5 bases and the J gene lost 0 bases, with 7 bases spanning the gap. DNA of the CDR3: TGTGCCAGTAGTTTGGCCTTGAACACTGAAGCTTTCTTT. Its protein product is CASSLALNTEAFF.

The chain couples TRBV28 to TRBJ1-2; D is unclear. The CDR3 is made up of 14 amino acids. V shed 8 bases and J shed 4 bases, with 17 bases lying between them. Germline-derived CDR1 and CDR2 are MDHEN and SYDVKM. The CDR3 region has the DNA TGTGCCAGCGGCGACAAGCCTCAATCCTATGGCTACACCTTC. This sequence encodes CASGDKPQSYGYTF.

This chain connects TRBV4-1 to TRBJ2-1, with D possibly TRBD2 on 6 matching bases. The CDR3 runs 15 residues. CDR1 and CDR2 (germline): MGHRA, YSYEKL. Trimming stripped 4 bases from V and 6 bases from J, with 16 bases between. The CDR3 DNA follows: TGCGCCAGCAGCCCGTACCGGGACTCCGCCAATGAGCAGTTCTTC. Protein product: CASSPYRDSANEQFF.

The J gene is TRBJ2-1, the V gene TRBV18; TRBD2 matches at 7 bases. The germline V gene encodes CDR1 KGHSH and CDR2 LQKENI. The CDR3 has 17 amino acids. V shed 1 base, J shed 0 bases, and the junction held 6 bases outside the gene matches. This CDR3 is CASSPLGAGSSYNEQFF. The CDR3 region has the DNA TGTGCCAGCTCACCACTGGGAGCGGGGAGCTCCTACAATGAGCAGTTCTTC.

The V gene is TRBV2, the J gene TRBJ1-2; D possibly corresponds to TRBD1 (5 bases). This CDR3 is built from 14 residues. Trimming cost V 8 bases and J 3 bases, with 16 bases left between them. Germline assignment: CDR1 SNHLY and CDR2 FYNNEI. CDR3 DNA sequence: TGTGCCAGCCAGGGCCAGGGCCCTTACTATGGCTACACCTTC. Amino acid sequence: CASQGQGPYYGYTF.

This clone was recorded a few times. The chain links TRBV13 to TRBJ1-1, with a tentative D call TRBD1 (5 bases). Germline V gene data show CDR1 as PRHDT and CDR2 as FYEKMQ (reference sequence). The V end was cut by 4 bases, the J end by 1 base, with 10 bases between. The CDR3 runs to 14 residues. The CDR3 here is CASSYGGGNTEAFF. The CDR3 DNA reads as TGTGCCAGCAGCTACGGGGGAGGGAACACTGAAGCTTTCTTT.

V gene TRBV28 combines with J gene TRBJ2-3; TRBD2 matches 7 bases. V was clipped by 7 bases and J by 1 base; unmatched bases: 5. The CDR3 has 14 residues. Germline V gives CDR1 MDHEN, CDR2 SYDVKM. CDR3 nucleotides: TGTGCCAGCATTCCTAGCGGAGGCACAGATACGCAGTATTTT. Amino acids: CASIPSGGTDTQYF.

The chain is built from TRBV18 and TRBJ2-1, with 7 bases identical to TRBD1. This CDR3 has 18 residues. V dropped 3 bases and J dropped 3; count of bases not matched to a gene: 14. CDR1 and CDR2 (germline): KGHSH, LQKENI. DNA of the CDR3: TGTGCCAGCTCACCGGACCCGACAGCCAGGGGGTTCTACAATGAGCAGTTCTTC. Its protein is CASSPDPTARGFYNEQFF.

V is TRBV3-1 (or the pseudogene TRBV3-2) and J is TRBJ2-3, with a possible D match to TRBD2 (5 bases). Germline V gene sequence: CDR1 LGHDT, CDR2 YNNKEL (reference sequence). The CDR3 consists of 17 residues. V was pared by 4 bases and J by 3 bases, with 20 bases between. This CDR3 reads CASSLPLPGVGTDTQYF. DNA for the CDR3: TGTGCCAGCAGCCTTCCACTTCCCGGGGTGGGGACAGATACGCAGTATTTT.

This chain links TRBV27 with TRBJ2-7; tentatively, D is TRBD2 (6 bases). The CDR3 runs 13 residues. V was trimmed by 5 bases and J by 6 bases, leaving 14 bases between them. Germline CDR1 MNHEY, CDR2 SMNVEV (reference sequence). CDR3 coding DNA: TGTGCCAGCAGTCGTAGCGGAGGTCTCGAGCAGTACTTC. As protein: CASSRSGGLEQYF.

The rearrangement uses TRBV18 and TRBJ2-7; D might be TRBD1 (5 bases). The CDR3 contains 16 residues. Germline V lookup: CDR1 KGHSH, CDR2 LQKENI. V was trimmed by 0 bases and J by 0 bases, leaving 12 bases between them. CDR3 nucleotides: TGTGCCAGCTCACCACCGGTGGGGCGGAGCTCCTACGAGCAGTACTTC. Translation: CASSPPVGRSSYEQYF. Supplemented by reference TRBV18 and TRBJ2-7, the full variable domain reads NAGVMQNPRHLVRRRGQEARLRCSPMKGHSHVYWYRQLPEEGLKFMVYLQKENIIDESGMPKERFSAEFPKEGPSILRIQQVVRGDSAAYFCASSPPVGRSSYEQYFGPGTRLTVT.

To note about this clone: One junction end disagrees with the germline gene, perhaps due to a read error. This chain links TRBV19 with TRBJ2-1; D remains unclear. The CDR3 runs 15 residues. CDR1 is LNHDA, CDR2 SQIVND, per germline (reference sequence). The CDR3 region has the DNA TGTGCCAGTAGTCTAGACTGGAGCTCCTACAATGAGCAGTTCTTC. Translating gives CASSLDWSSYNEQFF. Drawing the rest from reference TRBV19 and TRBJ2-1, the complete variable domain is DGGITQSPKYLFRKEGQNVTLSCEQNLNHDAMYWYRQDPGQGLRLIYYSQIVNDFQKGDIAEGYSVSREKKESFPLTVTSAQKNPTAFYLCASSLDWSSYNEQFFGPGTRLTVL.

The rearrangement links TRBV12-3 or TRBV12-4 to TRBJ1-1; the D is unclear. The V end was cut by 6 bases, the J end by 7 bases, with 15 bases between. The CDR3 covers 13 residues. The CDR3 is CASSPRLVFEAFF. DNA for the CDR3: TGTGCCAGCAGCCCACGACTGGTATTTGAAGCTTTCTTT.

This clone was observed once. The CDR3 region is CASSPGLAGVRTDETQYF. Here the CDR3 DNA reads TGCGCCAGCAGCCCAGGACTAGCGGGGGTGAGGACTGATGAGACCCAGTACTTC. V and J are TRBV5-1 and TRBJ2-5, with 13 bases matching TRBD2. The CDR3 has 18 amino acids. Trimming took 4 bases from V and 5 from J; bases not matched to a gene: 14. CDR1 SGHRS and CDR2 YFSETQ come from the germline V gene.

The chain joins TRBV7-9 to TRBJ2-7, with D perhaps matching TRBD2 (6 bases). This CDR3 has 13 amino acids. The V and J ends lost 4 bases and 3 bases respectively, with 10 bases between them. Per the germline V gene, CDR1 is SEHNR and CDR2 is FQNEAQ (reference sequence). CDR3 region: CASSSGGIYEQYF. The CDR3 nucleotides are TGTGCCAGCAGCTCCGGGGGTATCTACGAGCAGTACTTC.

V is TRBV4-1 and J is TRBJ2-1; weak D call: TRBD2 (6 bases). V lost 1 base and J 0 bases, leaving 16 bases between the germline ends. This CDR3 contains 18 residues. The V gene's germline CDR1 is MGHRA and CDR2 YSYEKL. The CDR3 coding sequence is TGCGCCAGCAGCCAAGGAAGGGCGGGAAGGAGCTCCTACAATGAGCAGTTCTTC. Its translation is CASSQGRAGRSSYNEQFF.

V usage is TRBV7-9 and J usage is TRBJ1-4; 7 positions match TRBD1. CDR3 length: 15 amino acids. Germline assignment: CDR1 SEHNR and CDR2 FQNEAQ (reference sequence). With V trimmed by 5 bases and J by 5 bases, 8 bases remained unmatched. The CDR3 region has the DNA TGTGCCAGCAGCAGCCACCAGGGGGGCAATGAAAAACTGTTTTTT. Residues: CASSSHQGGNEKLFF.

J is TRBJ2-5 and V is TRBV11-2; 16 nucleotides agree with TRBD2. Germline CDR1 is SGHAT and CDR2 is FQNNGV. Losses at the gene ends were 0 bases for V and 2 bases for J; bases not matched to a gene: 6. The CDR3 contains 19 residues. The CDR3 loop is CASSLDPGLAGGNQETQYF. The CDR3 DNA reads TGTGCCAGCAGCTTAGATCCGGGACTAGCGGGGGGGAATCAAGAGACCCAGTACTTC.

The V gene is TRBV19, the J gene TRBJ1-5, with D maybe TRBD1 (6 bases). V gave up 6 bases and J gave up 1 base, with 16 bases separating them. This CDR3 spans 16 amino acids. Germline V gene lookup returns CDR1 LNHDA and CDR2 SQIVND (reference sequence). CDR3 DNA sequence: TGTGCCAGTAGAGAGATTAAACAGGGCAGCAATCAGCCCCAGCATTTT. This encodes CASREIKQGSNQPQHF.

The gene calls are TRBV19 and TRBJ1-1; D is possibly TRBD1 (6 bases). The CDR3 totals 17 residues. Germline assignment: CDR1 LNHDA and CDR2 SQIVND (reference sequence). Trimming removed 3 bases at V and 1 base at J, with 18 bases between. CDR3 loop: CASSMSGTPTSNTEAFF. CDR3 in DNA: TGTGCCAGTAGTATGAGTGGGACACCTACATCGAACACTGAAGCTTTCTTT.

This clone was seen a single time. The chain has TRBV3-1 (or the pseudogene TRBV3-2) and TRBJ1-6; D unresolved. V lost 8 bases to trimming and J lost 7 bases, with 15 bases between them. This CDR3 is built from 14 residues. From germline, CDR1 is LGHDT and CDR2 YNNKEL (reference sequence). The CDR3 loop is CASGQYSLNSPLHF. The CDR3 DNA is TGTGCCAGCGGTCAGTACAGCTTAAATTCACCCCTCCACTTT.